This T cell receptor beta chain was documented in a study of immune characterization of retroperitoneal liposarcoma. TCRdb recomputed calls from the PCR reads with MiXCR, one row per CDR3 protein. Of under 15,000 distinct CDR3 sequences listed, 45% to 50% are singletons. By sample share, this clonotype is medium-sized. The sequenced sample was tumor tissue. The receptor's source is a female donor with retroperitoneal liposarcoma.

CDR3 DNA: TGTGCCAGCAGCTTATCGCTGAGGACAGATACGCAGTATTTT. Protein sequence: CASSLSLRTDTQYF. V and J are TRBV7-4 and TRBJ2-3; D uncertain. CDR3 length equals 14 residues. Germline V gene sequence: CDR1 SGHVT, CDR2 SQSDAQ. Trimming shortened V by 2 bases and J by 3 bases, and 9 bases separated the two germline ends. The full variable domain, with the rest looked up from reference TRBV7-4 and TRBJ2-3, is GAGVSQSPRYKVAKRGRDVALRCDSISGHVTLYWYRQTLGQGSEVLTYSQSDAQRDKSGRPSGRFSAERPERSVSTLKIQRTEQGDSAVYLCASSLSLRTDTQYFGPGTRLTVL.